This record concerns one T cell receptor beta chain sequence. Sequenced by immunoSEQ multiplex PCR; TCRdb stores in-frame clones only, minus some. The repertoire consists of more than 200,000 clones, with about 85% occurring once and the leading ten covering roughly a tenth. These data belong to a study of blood T cell repertoires in COVID-19. Germline V CDR1 and CDR2: MNHEY, SMNVEV (reference sequence). Trimming left V 3 bases short and J 3 bases short, with 9 bases between. This CDR3 has 13 residues. Sequences were obtained from peripheral blood. V gene TRBV27 combines with J gene TRBJ2-7; tentative D call: TRBD2 (5 bases). The TCR was taken from a woman between 45 and 60 years old with COVID-19, enrolled during active disease. CDR3 loop: CASSLGDNYEQYF. The CDR3 DNA follows: TGTGCCAGCAGTTTGGGAGACAACTACGAGCAGTACTTC.